This T cell receptor beta chain emerged from a study of CXCR3-negative and CXCR3-positive naive CD8 T cells (dated by TCRdb to between 2018 and 2021). Background for the entire study: Some 130 million TRB reads were obtained in total, roughly 1.5 +/- 0.3 million reads per library. TRBV-TRBJ cluster analysis included naive subsets from roughly 5 donors and memory cells from 3 donors. The diversity and physicochemical repertoire analyses included eleven to twelve donors pooled from two independent experiments.

On the study overall, not on this receptor specifically: CXCR3 expression partially decreased after cryopreservation, so most assays used freshly isolated PBMCs. Compared with CXCR3-negative naive cells, CXCR3-positive naive cells had TRB CDR3s with higher hydrophobicity (lower Kidera factor 4), lower energy, and higher strength and volume indices. Both naive subsets had comparably high repertoire diversity, while memory CD8+ T cells had much lower repertoire diversity. Naive CXCR3-negative and CXCR3-positive cells from the same donor showed similar TRBV-TRBJ usage, whereas memory cells showed distinct patterns. Surface CD5, linked to self-reactivity in mice, was comparable between naive subsets; TCR interaction strength was therefore also inferred from TRB CDR3 physicochemical properties.

Sequencer: NextSeq 550. The Human TCR Profiling Kit (MiLaboratory) was used to make UMI-labeled 5' RACE TRB cDNA libraries. The full amount of extracted RNA was used for cDNA synthesis, and the full amount of resulting cDNA was used for PCR amplification. Libraries were prepared in parallel with an identical number of PCR cycles. The study's own analysis went as follows. With a minimum of two reads required per UMI, MIGEC and MiXCR pulled out about 50,000 +/- 10,000 unique UMI-labeled TRB cDNA molecules from each library. On average, each library contained approximately 40,000 +/- 10,000 functional in-frame TRB CDR3 nucleotide clonotypes without stop codons. After downsampling to 5000 UMI-labeled TRB molecules per sample, diversity metrics, including normalized Shannon-Wiener and Chao1, were computed in VDJtools. VDJtools was used to calculate clonotype-size-weighted physicochemical properties of the central five CDR3 residues, namely interaction energy, strength, volume and Kidera factor 4. Reprocessed by TCRdb, the reads give a single entry per CDR3 protein sequence, without DNA. The V and J calls and clone size are TCRdb's, not the authors'. The sample's table covers about 24,000 distinct CDR3 sequences. In total, the top ten clones hold 4% of the sample.

Notes on this clonotype: What this receptor recognizes is not known.

Measured from the cysteine to the phenylalanine, the CDR3 is 13 residues long. The protein alone is recorded here. The germline V gene sets CDR1 to SQVTM and CDR2 to ANQGSEA. For every CD8+ T cell subset, hundreds of thousands of cells were flow-sorted straight into RLT lysis buffer, and each subset was sorted in triplicate. Naive CD8+ T cells were defined stringently as CD45RO-CCR7+CD27+CD95- to exclude memory contaminants. Peripheral blood mononuclear cells were isolated from buffy coats by standard density gradient centrifugation. Naive CXCR3-negative and CXCR3-positive CD8+ T cells were flow-sorted on a FACSAria III. Total RNA was extracted from sorted cells with an RNeasy Mini Kit.

The V gene is TRBV29-1 and the J gene is TRBJ2-2; TCRdb designates TRBD1, a call that cannot be tested without DNA. The sample was naive CXCR3- CD8+ T cells from blood. This sample's cell subset or site label indicates: CD45RO-CCR7+CD27+CD95- naive CD8+ T cells lacking CXCR3 (TNR3-). The clonotype comes from a human donor in good health. Some clones in this sample may be carry-over from other donors' samples. The CDR3 is CSARRENTGELFF.